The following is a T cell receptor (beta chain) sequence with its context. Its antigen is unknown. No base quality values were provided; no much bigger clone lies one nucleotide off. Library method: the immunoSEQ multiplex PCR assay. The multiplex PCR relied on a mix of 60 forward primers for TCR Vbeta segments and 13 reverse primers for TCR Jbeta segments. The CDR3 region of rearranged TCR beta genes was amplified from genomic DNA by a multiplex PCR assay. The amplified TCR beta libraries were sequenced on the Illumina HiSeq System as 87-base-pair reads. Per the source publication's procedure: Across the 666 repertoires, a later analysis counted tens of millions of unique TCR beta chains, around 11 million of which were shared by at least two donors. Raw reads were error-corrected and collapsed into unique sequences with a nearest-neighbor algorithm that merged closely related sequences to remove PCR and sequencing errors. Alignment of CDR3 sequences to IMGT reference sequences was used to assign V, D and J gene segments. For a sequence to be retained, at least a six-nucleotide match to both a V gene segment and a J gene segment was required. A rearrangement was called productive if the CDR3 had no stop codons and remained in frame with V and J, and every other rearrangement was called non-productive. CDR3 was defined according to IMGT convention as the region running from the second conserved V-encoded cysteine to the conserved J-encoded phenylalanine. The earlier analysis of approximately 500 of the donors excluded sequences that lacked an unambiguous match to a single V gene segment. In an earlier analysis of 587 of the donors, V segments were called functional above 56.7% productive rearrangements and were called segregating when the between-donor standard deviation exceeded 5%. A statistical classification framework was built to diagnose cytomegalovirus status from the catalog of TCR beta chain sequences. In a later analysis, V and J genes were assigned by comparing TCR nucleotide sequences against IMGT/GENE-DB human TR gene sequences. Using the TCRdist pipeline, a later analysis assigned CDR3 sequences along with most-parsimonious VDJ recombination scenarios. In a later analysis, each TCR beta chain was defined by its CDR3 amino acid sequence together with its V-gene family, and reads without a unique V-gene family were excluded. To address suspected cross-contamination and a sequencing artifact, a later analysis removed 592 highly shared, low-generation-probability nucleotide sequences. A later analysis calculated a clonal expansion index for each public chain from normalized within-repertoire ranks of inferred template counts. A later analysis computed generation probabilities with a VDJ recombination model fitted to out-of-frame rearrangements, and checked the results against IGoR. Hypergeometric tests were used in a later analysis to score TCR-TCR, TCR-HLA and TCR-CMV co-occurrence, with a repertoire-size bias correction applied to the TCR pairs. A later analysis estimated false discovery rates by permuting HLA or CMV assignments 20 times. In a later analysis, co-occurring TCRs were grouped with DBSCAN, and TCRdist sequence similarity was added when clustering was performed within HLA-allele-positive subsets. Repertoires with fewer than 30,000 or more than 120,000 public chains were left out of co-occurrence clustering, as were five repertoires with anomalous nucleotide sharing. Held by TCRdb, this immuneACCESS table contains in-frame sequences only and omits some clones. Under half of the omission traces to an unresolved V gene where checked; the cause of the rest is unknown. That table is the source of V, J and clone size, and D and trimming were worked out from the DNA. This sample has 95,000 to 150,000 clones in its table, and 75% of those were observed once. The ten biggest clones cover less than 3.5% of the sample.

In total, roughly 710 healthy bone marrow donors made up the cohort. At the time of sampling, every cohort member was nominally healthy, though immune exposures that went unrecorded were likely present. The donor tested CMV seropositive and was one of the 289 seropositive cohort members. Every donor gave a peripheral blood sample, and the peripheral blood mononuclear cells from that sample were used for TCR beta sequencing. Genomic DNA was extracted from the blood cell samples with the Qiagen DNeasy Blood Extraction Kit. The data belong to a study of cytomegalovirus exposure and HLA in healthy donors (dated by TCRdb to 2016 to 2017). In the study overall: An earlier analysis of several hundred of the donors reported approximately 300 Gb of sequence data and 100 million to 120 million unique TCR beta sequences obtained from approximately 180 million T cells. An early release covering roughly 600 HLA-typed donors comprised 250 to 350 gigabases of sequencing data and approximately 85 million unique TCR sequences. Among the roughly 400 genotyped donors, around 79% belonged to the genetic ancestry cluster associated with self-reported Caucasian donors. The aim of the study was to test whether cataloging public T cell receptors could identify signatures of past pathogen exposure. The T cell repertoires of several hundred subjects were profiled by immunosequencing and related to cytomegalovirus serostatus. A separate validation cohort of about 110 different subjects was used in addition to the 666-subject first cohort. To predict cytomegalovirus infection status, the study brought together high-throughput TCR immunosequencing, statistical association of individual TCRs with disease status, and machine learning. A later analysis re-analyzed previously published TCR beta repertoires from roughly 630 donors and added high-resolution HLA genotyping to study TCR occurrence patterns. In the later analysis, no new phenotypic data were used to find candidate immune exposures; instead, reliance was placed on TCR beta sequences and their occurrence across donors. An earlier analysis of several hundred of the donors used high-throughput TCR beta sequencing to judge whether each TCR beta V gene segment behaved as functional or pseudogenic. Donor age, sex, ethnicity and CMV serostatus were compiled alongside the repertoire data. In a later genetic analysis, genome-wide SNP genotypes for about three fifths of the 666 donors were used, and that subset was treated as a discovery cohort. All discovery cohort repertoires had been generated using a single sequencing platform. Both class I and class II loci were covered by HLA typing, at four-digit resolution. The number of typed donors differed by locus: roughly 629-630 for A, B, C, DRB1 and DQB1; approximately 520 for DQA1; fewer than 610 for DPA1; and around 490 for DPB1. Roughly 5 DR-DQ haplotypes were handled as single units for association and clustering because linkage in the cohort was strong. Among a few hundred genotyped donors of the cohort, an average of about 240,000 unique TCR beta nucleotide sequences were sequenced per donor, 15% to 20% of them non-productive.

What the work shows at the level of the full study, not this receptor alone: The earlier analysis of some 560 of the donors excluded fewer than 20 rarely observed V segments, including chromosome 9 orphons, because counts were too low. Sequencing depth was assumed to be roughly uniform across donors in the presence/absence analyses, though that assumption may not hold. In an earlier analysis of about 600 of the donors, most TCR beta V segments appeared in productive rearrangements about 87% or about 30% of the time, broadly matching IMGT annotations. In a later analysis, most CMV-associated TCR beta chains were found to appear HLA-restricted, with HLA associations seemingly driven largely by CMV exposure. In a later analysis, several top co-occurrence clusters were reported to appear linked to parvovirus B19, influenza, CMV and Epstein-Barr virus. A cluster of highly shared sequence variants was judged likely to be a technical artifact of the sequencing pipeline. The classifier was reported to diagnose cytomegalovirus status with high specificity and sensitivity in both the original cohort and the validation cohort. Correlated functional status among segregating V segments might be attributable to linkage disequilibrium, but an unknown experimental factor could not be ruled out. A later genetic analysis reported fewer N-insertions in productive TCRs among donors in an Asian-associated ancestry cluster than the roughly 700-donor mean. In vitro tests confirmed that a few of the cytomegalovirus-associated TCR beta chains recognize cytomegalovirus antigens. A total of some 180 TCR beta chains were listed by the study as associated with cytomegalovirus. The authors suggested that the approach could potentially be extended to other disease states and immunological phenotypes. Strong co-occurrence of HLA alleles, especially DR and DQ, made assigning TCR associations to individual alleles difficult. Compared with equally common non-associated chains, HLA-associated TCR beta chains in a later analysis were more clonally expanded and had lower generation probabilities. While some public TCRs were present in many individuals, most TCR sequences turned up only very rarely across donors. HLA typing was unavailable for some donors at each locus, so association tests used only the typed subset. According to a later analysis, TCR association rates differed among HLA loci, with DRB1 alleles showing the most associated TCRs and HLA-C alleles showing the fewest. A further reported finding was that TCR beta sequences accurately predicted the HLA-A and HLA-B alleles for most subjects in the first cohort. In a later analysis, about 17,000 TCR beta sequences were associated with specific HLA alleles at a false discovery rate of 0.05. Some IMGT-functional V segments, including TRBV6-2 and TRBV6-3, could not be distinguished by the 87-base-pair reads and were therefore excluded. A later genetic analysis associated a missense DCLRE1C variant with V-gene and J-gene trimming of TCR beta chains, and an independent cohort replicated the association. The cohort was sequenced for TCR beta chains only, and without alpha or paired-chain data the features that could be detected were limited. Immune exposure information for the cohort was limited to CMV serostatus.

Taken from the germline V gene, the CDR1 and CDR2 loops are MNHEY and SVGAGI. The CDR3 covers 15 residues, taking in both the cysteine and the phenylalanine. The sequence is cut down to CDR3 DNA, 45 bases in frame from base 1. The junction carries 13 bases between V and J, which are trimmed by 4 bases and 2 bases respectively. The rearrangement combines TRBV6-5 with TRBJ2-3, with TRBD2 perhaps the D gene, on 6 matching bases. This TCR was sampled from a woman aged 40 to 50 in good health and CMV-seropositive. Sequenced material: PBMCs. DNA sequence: TGTGCCAGCAGTTTTAGCGGAGCTCTCACAGATACGCAGTATTTT. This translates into CASSFSGALTDTQYF.